This T cell receptor (beta chain) was profiled in a study of blood T cell repertoires in COVID-19. Study-wide context: Whether acute or convalescent, the COVID-19 samples came from the United States, Italy and Spain. PBMCs, B-cell-depleted T cells, or T cells were the source of the cDNA or gDNA that made up the material.

The CDR3 covers 17 residues. V shed 5 bases and J 8 bases; nucleotides not matched to a gene: 17. Germline V lookup: CDR1 LNHDA, CDR2 SQIVND (reference sequence). Produced via immunoSEQ multiplex PCR; TCRdb's table is partial and in-frame only. The sample consists of 65,000 to 80,000 clones, more than 65% of them appearing once. The chain joins TRBV19 to TRBJ1-4; 7 nucleotides align to TRBD1. Sequenced input: peripheral blood. The clonotype was recovered from a man aged 50 or older with acute or convalescent COVID-19. The CDR3 spells CASSRITGDPGKEKLFF. In DNA, the CDR3 is TGTGCCAGTAGTCGCATCACAGGGGACCCGGGGAAAGAAAAACTGTTTTTT.